The clone carrying this T cell receptor (beta chain) came up a few times. Via MiXCR, TCRdb re-called the RT-PCR reads, giving one row per CDR3 protein. The table includes 57,000 or so distinct CDR3 sequences, 13% detected once. This specimen belongs to a study of patients and donors after allogeneic stem cell transplantation. CDR3 length: 15 amino acids. Trimming cost V 6 bases and J 0 bases, with 14 bases left between them. Germline CDR1 MNHNS, CDR2 SASEGT. Material: blood, either unsorted or a sorted T cell fraction (not recorded which). The source is a human donor who was either an allogeneic HSCT recipient or a stem cell or donor lymphocyte infusion donor (not recorded which). It is not recorded whose cells these are; they may come from a transplant donor. The V call is TRBV6-1, the J call TRBJ1-1; the D is unclear. The CDR3 protein is CASRPQDTLNTEAFF. CDR3 sequence (DNA): TGTGCCAGCAGGCCACAAGACACCTTGAACACTGAAGCTTTCTTT.